This record concerns one TCR beta chain sequence. This sample was taken from a study of blood T cell repertoires in COVID-19. In the study overall: COVID-19 samples, acute and convalescent, were from the United States, Italy and Spain. PBMCs, B-cell-depleted T cells, or T cells provided the cDNA or gDNA that made up the material.

V was clipped by 10 bases and J by 4 bases; unmatched bases: 10. The CDR3 covers 13 residues. Germline V gives CDR1 MNHNY, CDR2 SVGAGI (reference sequence). Using immunoSEQ multiplex PCR, the repertoire was profiled, and TCRdb retains in-frame clones only, with some absent. Of 250,000 or so clones in the sample, roughly nine tenths are singletons; the top ten hold around 6.5%. The chain is built from TRBV6-6 and TRBJ2-7; 7 bases agree with TRBD2. This TCR came from a man aged 60-69 years with acute or convalescent COVID-19. The specimen was peripheral blood. CDR3 in DNA: TGTGCCATCTCGGGTGGGAGGGGATACGAGCAGTACTTC. Protein sequence: CAISGGRGYEQYF.